These 21 T cell receptor beta chains were sequenced from one sample in a study of Tregs in tolerant kidney transplant recipients. This table comes from immunoSEQ multiplex PCR, and its TCRdb copy is limited to in-frame clones, with some not included. This sample's table reports more than 11,000 clones. Related graft donors supplied nonmyeloablative bone marrow transplants, and mixed chimerism was transient. The source was CD8+ T cells from blood (PBMCs), collected 6 months after the transplant. Receptors originate from a human patient who received a combined kidney and bone marrow transplant. Some T cells may trace back to the graft donor.

On this clone itself: The CDR3 end lies 3 residues beyond the end of the read and is filled in from the germline J gene. V usage is TRBV29-1 and J usage is TRBJ1-2; 7 bases are shared with TRBD1. Germline V gene data show CDR1 as SQVTM and CDR2 as ANQGSEA. The CDR3 contains 11 residues. This CDR3 is CSEGDSAGYTF. CDR3 bases read: TGCAGCGAAGGGGACAGCGCGGGC.

Note on this clone: The missing CDR3 end, 3 residues past where the read stops, is filled in from the germline J gene. The chain has TRBV28 and TRBJ2-3, with 11 bases fitting TRBD2. The CDR3 has 17 residues. Germline V CDR1 and CDR2: MDHEN, SYDVKM. J was trimmed by 4 bases and V by 1 base; bases with no gene match: 7. CDR3 amino acids: CASSLSRTSGYSDTQYF. Incomplete CDR3 DNA: TGTGCCAGCAGTTTATCCCGGACTAGCGGGTATTCAGATACG.

Remarks on this clone: The sequence runs out 3 residues before the end of the CDR3; the remainder is reconstructed from the germline J gene. This specimen includes other DNA sequences encoding the same CDR3. V is TRBV20-1 and J is TRBJ2-3, with 9 bases aligning to TRBD1. Germline CDR1 is DFQATT and CDR2 is SNEGSKA (reference sequence). There are 16 residues in the CDR3. The J segment lost 6 bases and the V segment lost 0 bases, leaving 10 bases of the junction unmatched. CDR3 sequence reads: CSARDRDREGADTQYF. The part of the CDR3 DNA that was read is TGCAGTGCTAGAGATAGGGACAGGGAAGGGGCGGATACG.

As for this clone: The read stops 3 residues short of the end of the CDR3; the missing end is completed from the germline J gene. This chain connects TRBV19 to TRBJ2-3; maybe TRBD2 (7 bases). Germline loops: CDR1 LNHDA, CDR2 SQIVND (reference sequence). The CDR3 consists of 15 residues. The CDR3 DNA, read in part, is TGTGCCAGTAGTATCTGGGGGGGGCGCGGGGAGACG. Translating gives CASSIWGGRGET. The entire CDR3 is CASSIWGGRGETQYF.

With respect to this clone: Sequencing ends 3 residues short of the CDR3 end; the germline J gene provides the rest. The chain links TRBV5-4 to TRBJ2-5; D is undetermined. The V gene's germline CDR1 is SGHNT and CDR2 YYREEE (reference sequence). This CDR3 has 13 residues. V lost 0 bases and J 1 base, leaving 4 bases between the germline ends. The part of the CDR3 DNA that was read is TGTGCCAGCAGCTTGGACTTCCAAGAGACC. Its translation: CASSLDFQET. In full, the CDR3 is CASSLDFQETQYF.

In regard to this clone: From the germline J gene comes the end of the CDR3, since the read stops 3 residues before it. J is TRBJ1-2 and V is TRBV20-1; D may be TRBD1 (6 bases). The CDR3 has 16 amino acids. In germline, CDR1 is DFQATT, CDR2 SNEGSKA (reference sequence). The CDR3 spells CSARDAAGGLLSDYTF. The sequenced part of the CDR3 DNA is TGCAGTGCTAGAGATGCGGCGGGGGGGCTTCTCAGCGAC.

On this clone itself: The sequenced fragment ends 3 residues before the CDR3 boundary, so the rest is inferred from the germline J gene. The genes are TRBV29-1 and TRBJ2-7; D unresolved. Germline V gene lookup returns CDR1 SQVTM and CDR2 ANQGSEA. V was shortened by 7 bases and J by 2 bases, with 18 bases between the two germline ends. The CDR3 is made up of 14 amino acids. The CDR3 reads CSAPGARYPYEQYF. CDR3 DNA, as far as it was read: TGCAGCGCTCCTGGCGCCAGGTACCCCTACGAG.

As for this clone: From the germline J gene comes the end of the CDR3, since the read stops 3 residues before it. The chain has TRBV11-2 and TRBJ1-5; 7 nucleotides agree with TRBD1. Looked up from germline, CDR1 is SGHAT and CDR2 is FQNNGV. With V trimmed by 1 base and J by 7 bases, 4 bases remained unmatched. This CDR3 region has 14 residues. Incomplete CDR3 DNA: TGTGCCAGCAGCTTAGGACAGGGCAGGCAGCCC. Residues: CASSLGQGRQP. The full-length CDR3 reads as CASSLGQGRQPQHF.

On this clone itself: The CDR3 is cut off 3 residues early in the read; its end comes from the germline J gene. This chain uses TRBV5-5 with TRBJ1-2, with a weak D call TRBD1 (6 bases). This CDR3 region has 15 residues. CDR1 SGHKS and CDR2 YYEKEE come from the germline V gene (reference sequence). Trimming pared 1 base from V and 6 bases from J, leaving 16 bases between. CDR3 protein: CASSLYPGQIDGYTF. CDR3 bases read: TGTGCCAGCAGCTTGTATCCCGGACAGATAGATGGC. Full variable domain (outside the CDR3, taken from reference TRBV5-5 and TRBJ1-2): DAGVTQSPTHLIKTRGQQVTLRCSPISGHKSVSWYQQVLGQGPQFIFQYYEKEERGRGNFPDRFSARQFPNYSSELNVNALLLGDSALYLCASSLYPGQIDGYTFGSGTRLTVV.

The CDR3 sequence: CASSWTALNTEAFF. Partial CDR3 DNA: TGTGCCAGCAGTTGGACAGCCTTGAACACTGAA. V is TRBV6-2 or TRBV6-3 and J is TRBJ1-1, with D possibly being TRBD1 (6 bases). Sequencing ends 3 residues short of the CDR3 end; the germline J gene provides the rest. Trimming removed 4 bases from V and 0 bases from J, with 9 bases in between. This CDR3 contains 14 residues. The germline V gene encodes CDR1 MNHEY and CDR2 SVGEGT.

Worth noting for this clone: The DNA ends 3 residues before the CDR3 does, and the rest of the CDR3 is filled in from the germline J gene. The chain couples TRBV6-1 to TRBJ2-7, with D possibly TRBD2 on 6 matching bases. CDR1 MNHNS and CDR2 SASEGT come from the germline V gene. The CDR3 spans 13 residues. Trimming pared 4 bases from V and 3 bases from J, leaving 10 bases between. The CDR3 reads CASSGDSLYEQYF. The sequenced part of the CDR3 DNA is TGTGCCAGCAGTGGGGACTCCCTCTACGAG.

Remarks on this clone: At one boundary the junction diverges from the germline segment, which might be a read error. The read ends 3 residues before the CDR3 terminus; that terminus is restored from the germline J gene. The gene calls are TRBV7-9 and TRBJ2-7; weak D call: TRBD2 (5 bases). This CDR3 region has 12 residues. The germline CDR1 and CDR2 sequences are SEHNR and FQNEAQ (reference sequence). The CDR3 protein is CSSSWTAYEQYF. The covered CDR3 bases are TGTTCCAGCAGCTGGACTGCCTACGAG.

To note about this clone: The read ends 3 residues before the CDR3 terminus; that terminus is restored from the germline J gene. The rearrangement joins TRBV7-2 to TRBJ2-1; D gene ambiguous. V was clipped by 3 bases and J by 9 bases, with 9 bases between them. This CDR3 spans 12 amino acids. Germline V gene sequence: CDR1 SGHTA, CDR2 FQGNSA. The CDR3 bases that were read are TGTGCCAGCAGCTTCGGTCCCCTTGAG. Its protein product is CASSFGPLE. The full CDR3 is CASSFGPLEQFF.

A word on this clone: Coverage ceases 3 residues before the CDR3 finishes, and the germline J gene fills in the end. The rearrangement joins TRBV19 to TRBJ1-4, with 8 bases aligning to TRBD1. Germline CDR1 reads LNHDA; CDR2 reads SQIVND (reference sequence). The CDR3 sequence is 16 residues long. Germline trimming cut 5 bases from V and 7 bases from J; bases unmatched to any gene: 12. Incomplete CDR3 DNA: TGTGCCAGTAGTCCGGAGCGACAGGGGTGGAGTGAAAAA. This sequence encodes CASSPERQGWSEK. Given in full, the CDR3 is CASSPERQGWSEKLFF.

In regard to this clone: From the germline J gene comes the end of the CDR3, since the read stops 3 residues before it. The chain joins TRBV4-1 to TRBJ2-5, with D unresolved. Trimming pared 1 base from V and 5 bases from J, leaving 8 bases between. This CDR3 contains 13 residues. Germline-derived CDR1 and CDR2 are MGHRA and YSYEKL. CDR3 residues: CASSQAPGETQYF. The CDR3 DNA, read in part, is TGCGCCAGCAGCCAAGCCCCCGGTGAGACC.

As to this clone: The CDR3 end falls 3 residues outside the read, so it is completed with the germline J gene. V and J are TRBV11-2 and TRBJ2-2, with D possibly being TRBD1 (5 bases). The CDR3 spans 15 residues. CDR1 is SGHAT, CDR2 FQNNGV, per germline. CDR3 sequence reads: CASSLEGNGANVLFF. CDR3 bases read: TGTGCCAGCAGCTTAGAAGGTAATGGGGCCAACGTG.

Notes on this clone: The sequence runs out 3 residues before the end of the CDR3; the remainder is reconstructed from the germline J gene. V is TRBV27 and J is TRBJ1-1; 9 bases agree with TRBD1. Germline V lookup: CDR1 MNHEY, CDR2 SMNVEV (reference sequence). The CDR3 has 14 residues. The CDR3 region is CASSLSGTGIEAFF. CDR3 DNA (partial): TGTGCCAGCAGTTTGTCCGGGACAGGGATCGAA.

On this clone: Read sequence stops 3 residues before the CDR3 end, and the germline J gene provides the missing end. The rearrangement joins TRBV5-1 to TRBJ2-7, with D tentatively TRBD1 (5 bases). The CDR3 is 16 residues long. Germline V gives CDR1 SGHRS, CDR2 YFSETQ. The V gene lost 4 bases and the J gene lost 5 bases, with 22 bases spanning the gap. CDR3 bases read: TGCGCCAGCAGCCAGGGCCATTGGGGTGGGTATGACGAG. It specifies CASSQGHWGGYDE. The whole CDR3 reads CASSQGHWGGYDEQYF.

Concerning this clone itself: The read ends 3 residues before the CDR3 terminus; that terminus is restored from the germline J gene. This rearrangement joins TRBV6-8 to TRBJ2-2, with 8 bases aligning to TRBD1. CDR1 and CDR2 (germline): MNHGY, SAAAGT. There are 15 residues in the CDR3. CDR3 residues: CASSPEQGVCEKLFF. The sequenced CDR3 bases are TGTGCCAGCAGTCCCGAACAGGGGGTTTGTGAAAAG.

For this clone: The read comes to an end 3 residues before the CDR3 does, leaving the germline J gene to fill in the end. The J gene is TRBJ1-2, the V gene TRBV7-6, with a tentative D call TRBD1 (5 bases). Trimming removed 5 bases at V and 4 bases at J, with 8 bases between. The V gene's germline CDR1 is SGHVS and CDR2 FNYEAQ. The CDR3 spans 12 residues. The part of the CDR3 DNA that was read is TGTGCCAGCAGCCCCGGGGGCTATGGC. Its translation: CASSPGGYG. The full CDR3 is CASSPGGYGYTF.

With respect to this clone: The read halts 3 residues ahead of the CDR3 end, with the missing end drawn from the germline J gene. V and J are TRBV18 and TRBJ1-1; D is possibly TRBD1 (6 bases). Germline V gene sequence: CDR1 KGHSH, CDR2 LQKENI. The CDR3 consists of 11 residues. CDR3 DNA, as far as it was read: TGTGCCAGCTCACCCAGCAGGGGA. Amino acids: CASSPSRG. The CDR3, in full, reads CASSPSRGAFF. Drawing the rest from reference TRBV18 and TRBJ1-1, the complete variable domain is NAGVMQNPRHLVRRRGQEARLRCSPMKGHSHVYWYRQLPEEGLKFMVYLQKENIIDESGMPKERFSAEFPKEGPSILRIQQVVRGDSAAYFCASSPSRGAFFGQGTRLTVV.